The 13 T cell receptor beta chains given below trace back to one sample, sequenced in a study of blood T cells in healthy people across ages. A J-beta primer mix and a sample-barcoded 5' primer were used in a second PCR of about 7 to 12 cycles. TCRdb itself ran the 5' RACE reads through MiXCR, one entry per CDR3 protein. The sample lists around 710,000 distinct CDR3 sequences; approximately 39% were seen once. The source material was blood. These receptors were collected from a woman aged 60-75 years in good health.

This clonotype showed up just a few times. The V gene is TRBV5-1, the J gene TRBJ2-1; D unresolved. Germline CDR1 reads SGHRS; CDR2 reads YFSETQ. Trimming took off 1 base at V and 10 bases at J, with 12 bases between the two ends. This CDR3 contains 13 residues. The CDR3 spells CASSLFVDGEQFF. The DNA of the CDR3 is TGCGCCAGCAGCTTGTTTGTAGACGGCGAGCAGTTCTTC. Complete variable domain (other parts from reference TRBV5-1 and TRBJ2-1): KAGVTQTPRYLIKTRGQQVTLSCSPISGHRSVSWYQQTPGQGLQFLFEYFSETQRNKGNFPGRFSGRQFSNSRSEMNVSTLELGDSALYLCASSLFVDGEQFFGPGTRLTVL.

Points on this clonotype: The conserved final phenylalanine or tryptophan is absent from the CDR3, which likely points to a read error. CDR3 loop: CASSESGISYEQYL. The CDR3 bases are TGTGCCAGCAGCGAGAGTGGCATTTCCTACGAGCAGTACTTG. The chain has TRBV9 and TRBJ2-7; D is uncertain. Germline CDR1 is SGDLS and CDR2 is YYNGEE. Trimming pared 3 bases from V and 1 base from J, leaving 11 bases between. CDR3 length: 14 amino acids.

The table lists this clonotype with a few counts. The genes are TRBV28 and TRBJ2-3, with 15 bases fitting TRBD2. The CDR3 runs 17 residues. Losses at the gene ends were 2 bases for V and 5 bases for J; bases not matched to a gene: 5. Germline lookup yields CDR1 MDHEN and CDR2 SYDVKM. CDR3 region: CASSLEGLAGGGDTQYF. For the CDR3, the DNA is TGTGCCAGCAGTTTAGAGGGACTAGCGGGAGGTGGAGATACGCAGTATTTT.

The chain is built from TRBV24-1 and TRBJ2-7; weak D call: TRBD1 (6 bases). The CDR3 contains 13 residues. CDR1 and CDR2 from the germline V gene are KGHDR and SFDVKD. Trimming stripped 4 bases from V and 6 bases from J, with 12 bases between. The CDR3 DNA follows: TGTGCCACCAGTGACCCCACAGGGTCCGAGCAGTACTTC. This sequence encodes CATSDPTGSEQYF.

As DNA, the CDR3 is TGTGCCAGCAGCGAGTTCTGGGGGGTTAACGAGCAGTACTTC. Protein: CASSEFWGVNEQYF. This chain uses TRBV7-9 with TRBJ2-5, with a tentative D call TRBD2 (6 bases). Judging by the DNA end, TRBJ2-7 fits better; the J call may be wrong. The CDR3 spans 14 residues. Germline V CDR1 and CDR2: SEHNR, FQNEAQ (reference sequence).

This chain joins TRBV10-3 and TRBJ1-2, with D maybe TRBD1 (5 bases). CDR1 ENHRY and CDR2 SYGVKD come from the germline V gene. V dropped 5 bases and J dropped 1 base, with 14 bases sitting between them. This CDR3 has 15 residues. CDR3 in DNA: TGTGCCATCAGTCCATCGGGACCCCTTAACTATGGCTACACCTTC. This codes for CAISPSGPLNYGYTF.

Remarks on this clonotype: Relative to the germline gene, one junction end is altered; a read error may explain this. The rearrangement uses TRBV20-1 and TRBJ2-1, with 9 bases identical to TRBD2. CDR1 and CDR2 (germline): DFQATT, SNEGSKA (reference sequence). This CDR3 has 15 residues. The CDR3: CSAVLLAGKYNERFF. The CDR3, as DNA: TGCAGTGCTGTCCTTCTAGCGGGAAAATACAATGAGCGGTTCTTC.

The V call is TRBV18, the J call TRBJ2-1; the match to TRBD2 covers 8 bases. Per germline, CDR1 KGHSH and CDR2 LQKENI. J was trimmed by 4 bases and V by 2 bases; bases with no gene match: 4. The CDR3 runs 15 residues. The CDR3 spells CASSPGSGVYNEQFF. In nucleotides, the CDR3 is TGTGCCAGCTCACCAGGTAGCGGGGTTTACAATGAGCAGTTCTTC.

The rearrangement uses TRBV7-2 and TRBJ1-4; 7 positions match TRBD1. The germline gives CDR1 SGHTA, CDR2 FQGNSA. V lost 4 bases to trimming and J lost 5 bases; unmatched junction nucleotides: 4. The CDR3 extends over 14 amino acids. The CDR3 loop reads CASSSRGINEKLFF. The DNA of the CDR3 is TGTGCCAGCAGCTCCAGGGGGATAAATGAAAAACTGTTTTTT. The variable domain in full, with the rest retrieved from reference TRBV7-2 and TRBJ1-4, is GAGVSQSPSNKVTEKGKDVELRCDPISGHTALYWYRQSLGQGLEFLIYFQGNSAPDKSGLPSDRFSAERTGGSVSTLTIQRTQQEDSAVYLCASSSRGINEKLFFGSGTQLSVL.

V is TRBV3-1 and J is TRBJ1-5, with a weak D call TRBD1 (5 bases). CDR1 and CDR2 from the germline V gene are LGHDT and YNNKEL (reference sequence). Deletions cut 6 bases from V and 4 bases from J, with 13 bases between. CDR3 length: 14 residues. The CDR3 bases are TGTGCCAGCAGTGAAGGGGCAGGAAATCAGCCCCAGCATTTT. It specifies CASSEGAGNQPQHF.

The J gene is TRBJ2-3, the V gene TRBV7-9; 8 positions agree with TRBD2. Trimming cost V 9 bases and J 0 bases; bases outside gene matches: 8. Germline-derived CDR1 and CDR2 are SEHNR and FQNEAQ (reference sequence). The CDR3 covers 15 residues. The CDR3 here is CASSAIAGSTDTQYF. The CDR3, as DNA: TGTGCCAGTTCTGCGATAGCGGGAAGCACAGATACGCAGTATTTT.

This sequence joins TRBV7-9 and TRBJ1-1, with TRBD1 identical over 8 bases. V lost 5 bases to trimming and J lost 1 base; unmatched junction nucleotides: 3. Per germline, CDR1 SEHNR and CDR2 FQNEAQ (reference sequence). The CDR3 has 14 amino acids. CDR3 sequence (DNA): TGTGCCAGCAGCAAGGGACAGGAGAACACTGAAGCTTTCTTT. Protein product: CASSKGQENTEAFF.

This clonotype was found a few times. The rearrangement joins TRBV5-1 to TRBJ1-2; D unclear. Germline CDR1 SGHRS, CDR2 YFSETQ. Trimming took off 0 bases at V and 2 bases at J, with 8 bases between the two ends. The CDR3 consists of 14 residues. As DNA, the CDR3 is TGCGCCAGCAGCTTGGCCCCAGTCAACTATGGCTACACCTTC. Protein product: CASSLAPVNYGYTF.